This is a list of T cell receptor beta chains from one sample in a study of blood T cell repertoires in COVID-19. The protocol was immunoSEQ multiplex PCR, while the TCRdb copy is restricted to in-frame clones and leaves out a portion. Of 250,000 to 300,000 clones detected, 88% appear once; the ten largest clones hold around 2%. The sample consisted of PBMCs or T cells enriched from blood (not recorded which). The receptors come from a woman in her sixties or seventies in a cohort exposed to, infected with or recovered from COVID-19 (not recorded which). The CDR3 runs from the conserved cysteine through the conserved F or W. Fields, in order: V gene, J gene, CDR3 protein.

TRBV20-1	TRBJ2-3	CSASRGSDADTQYF
TRBV6-2/TRBV6-3	TRBJ1-1	CASSSRDRGLEAFF
TRBV5-1	TRBJ1-1	CASSARQGLSTEAFF
TRBV11-2	TRBJ2-1	CASSFERTGNNEQFF
TRBV18	TRBJ1-6	CASSPDTGQVRSPLHF
TRBV19	TRBJ1-5	CASSIRGRESNQPQHF
TRBV28	TRBJ2-7	CASRNTGGGYEQYF
TRBV7-2	TRBJ2-5	CASSRGGLRETQYF
TRBV5-4	TRBJ1-1	CASSPGQSSTEAFF
TRBV28	TRBJ2-7	CASSLSASGTYEQYF
TRBV7-2	TRBJ2-2	CASSLGQKGAGELFF
TRBV9	TRBJ1-1	CASSGDSGQGFF
TRBV2	TRBJ1-4	CASSRQQSGANEKLFF
TRBV28	TRBJ1-5	CASSNRGQSMIQPQHF
TRBV7-9	TRBJ2-1	CASSLDSYNEQFF
TRBV4-1	TRBJ2-1	CASSPQRAFPYNEQFF
TRBV12-3/TRBV12-4	TRBJ1-4	CASRGQGGEKLFF
TRBV10-2	TRBJ2-1	CASRVTLDRTNEQFF
TRBV19	TRBJ2-2	CASKGAGTANTGELFF
TRBV7-2	TRBJ2-1	CASSSLAGALYNEQFF
TRBV14	TRBJ1-5	CASSPKGDRGSNQPQHF
TRBV6-5	TRBJ2-3	CASSWNSGTDTQYF
TRBV6-2/TRBV6-3	TRBJ2-3	CASSPPPTSVSTDTQYF
TRBV12-3/TRBV12-4	TRBJ2-7	CASSYTYEQYF
TRBV6-2/TRBV6-3	TRBJ2-2	CASSYRTGELFF
TRBV12-3/TRBV12-4	TRBJ2-2	CASIRGGTGELFF
TRBV28	TRBJ1-5	CASSLIGGSGNQPQHF
TRBV7-6	TRBJ2-1	CASSPHRVREQFF
TRBV7-9	TRBJ1-1	CASSVREYTEAFF
TRBV2	TRBJ1-5	CASSRDGYQPQHF
TRBV25-1	TRBJ1-2	CASIGQGAGGYTF
TRBV2	TRBJ2-5	CASSPPREPDF
TRBV24-1	TRBJ2-7	CATSDHRTGYEQYF
TRBV28	TRBJ2-5	CASRLAGVIQTQYF
TRBV5-4	TRBJ2-2	CASRSGGPRIPNTGELFF
TRBV28	TRBJ2-1	CASTPRPGSRLSYNEQFF
TRBV5-1	TRBJ2-1	CASSLLGDTRYNEQFF
TRBV2	TRBJ2-4	CASRDGGAGKNIQYF
TRBV14	TRBJ2-2	CASSHSRLAGGPVTGELFF
TRBV5-1	TRBJ2-3	CASNGGDTDTQYF
TRBV24-1	TRBJ2-3	CATGLSGRTDTQYF
TRBV6-1	TRBJ2-1	CASSEEGQAPYNEQFF
TRBV7-2	TRBJ1-5	CASSLGNNQPQHF
TRBV21-1	TRBJ2-2	CASSKDVGQGVAPNTGELFF
TRBV6-5	TRBJ2-3	CASRVGGSTDTQYF
TRBV2	TRBJ2-2	CASSEALAGVGELFF
TRBV29-1	TRBJ1-1	CSVPPSRGEAFF
TRBV5-4	TRBJ1-1	CASSSGGTTNTEAFF
TRBV9	TRBJ2-5	CASSSGGTSGKETQYF